These 11 T cell receptor beta chains were sequenced from one sample in a study of blood T cell repertoires in COVID-19. TCRdb keeps only in-frame clones here, not all; method: immunoSEQ multiplex PCR. The sample includes around 400,000 clones, 87% seen only once; the top ten take roughly 2.1%. Material for sequencing was peripheral blood. Receptors were obtained from an older woman with COVID-19, enrolled during active disease.

The CDR3 loop is CASSPEDHLYEQYF. CDR3 in DNA: TGTGCCAGCTCACCGGAGGACCACCTCTACGAGCAGTACTTC. J is TRBJ2-7 and V is TRBV18, with a weak D call TRBD2 (5 bases). This CDR3 has 14 residues. V lost 3 bases, J lost 3 bases, and 12 bases lay in between. Germline values: CDR1 KGHSH, CDR2 LQKENI.

J is TRBJ1-2 and V is TRBV6-1; tentative D call: TRBD1 (6 bases). CDR1 MNHNS and CDR2 SASEGT come from the germline V gene. The length of the CDR3 is 15 residues. Trimming cost V 3 bases and J 0 bases, with 11 bases left between them. DNA for the CDR3: TGTGCCAGCAGTGATCCCAGGGGCACTAACTATGGCTACACCTTC. It codes for CASSDPRGTNYGYTF.

The rearrangement joins TRBV5-1 to TRBJ2-3, with 7 nucleotides matching TRBD1. The junction had 4 bases not matched to a gene; V was cut back by 4 bases and J by 2 bases. Germline assignment: CDR1 SGHRS and CDR2 YFSETQ. This CDR3 is 14 amino acids long. CDR3 DNA sequence: TGCGCCAGCAGCAGGGACAGAACCACAGATACGCAGTATTTT. This sequence encodes CASSRDRTTDTQYF.

This clone was detected a few times. This chain uses TRBV6-5 with TRBJ1-1; D is uncertain. V shed 2 bases and J shed 1 base, with 14 bases lying between them. This CDR3 has 16 residues. CDR1 is MNHEY, CDR2 SVGAGI, per germline. The CDR3 sequence: CASSYTGWRGNTEAFF. CDR3 coding DNA: TGTGCCAGCAGTTACACTGGCTGGCGCGGGAACACTGAAGCTTTCTTT.

The J gene is TRBJ2-3, the V gene TRBV5-1; TRBD2 is a possible D gene (5 bases). This CDR3 spans 15 amino acids. CDR1 SGHRS and CDR2 YFSETQ come from the germline V gene. The V and J ends lost 1 base and 6 bases respectively, with 15 bases between them. In DNA form, the CDR3 reads TGCGCCAGCAGCTTGTTTTTGAGCGGTGGCGATACGCAGTATTTT. Protein sequence: CASSLFLSGGDTQYF.

The genes are TRBV7-3 and TRBJ1-1; a weak D match, TRBD1 (5 bases). V was cut by 4 bases and J by 4 bases, with 10 bases left in between. From germline, CDR1 is SGHTA and CDR2 FQGTGA. The CDR3 loop spans 13 amino acids. The CDR3 spells CASSSDGGTEAFF. The CDR3 DNA reads TGTGCCAGCAGCTCGGACGGGGGCACTGAAGCTTTCTTT.

This chain connects TRBV6-1 to TRBJ2-1, with TRBD2 matching over 7 bases. The CDR3 covers 13 residues. Germline loops: CDR1 MNHNS, CDR2 SASEGT. The junction had 2 bases not matched to a gene; V was cut back by 1 base and J by 8 bases. Here the CDR3 reads CASSEGREDEQFF. The CDR3 nucleotides are TGTGCCAGCAGTGAAGGCCGGGAGGATGAGCAGTTCTTC.

This clone was recorded only once. V gene TRBV29-1 combines with J gene TRBJ1-2, with 7 nucleotides matching TRBD1. CDR3 length equals 12 residues. V lost 6 bases, J lost 8 bases, and 9 bases stayed unmatched. CDR1 and CDR2 (germline): SQVTM, ANQGSEA. The CDR3 DNA sequence: TGCAGCGTCTCCGGGACAGACGGGGGCTACACCTTC. Protein: CSVSGTDGGYTF.

The chain uses TRBV28 and TRBJ2-1; no reliable D call. Germline values: CDR1 MDHEN, CDR2 SYDVKM. The CDR3 runs 11 residues. Trimming took off 5 bases at V and 6 bases at J, with 5 bases between the two ends. DNA of the CDR3: TGTGCCAGCAGTCTAGGCAATGAGCAGTTCTTC. Protein: CASSLGNEQFF.

V usage is TRBV24-1 and J usage is TRBJ2-2; 11 bases map to TRBD1. Germline V gives CDR1 KGHDR, CDR2 SFDVKD. This CDR3 region has 16 residues. V gave up 4 bases and J gave up 6 bases; unmatched junction bases: 6. The CDR3 region has the DNA TGTGCCACCAGTGACCCCGGACAGGGGGCTGCCGGGGAGCTGTTTTTT. It yields the protein CATSDPGQGAAGELFF.

V is TRBV27 and J is TRBJ1-1, with D possibly matching TRBD1 (6 bases). Per germline, CDR1 MNHEY and CDR2 SMNVEV (reference sequence). The V end lost 4 bases, the J end lost 1 base, and 10 bases lay between the germline ends. The CDR3 loop spans 14 amino acids. The CDR3 loop is CASSSGQKNTEAFF. CDR3 DNA sequence: TGTGCCAGCAGTTCGGGACAAAAGAACACTGAAGCTTTCTTT.